This TCR beta chain was sequenced during a study of T cells in Graves' hyperthyroidism and ophthalmopathy. TCR beta CDR3 region amplification was performed from RNA transcripts. The HTBI set primed first-round TCR CDR3 RT-PCR. TCRdb reanalysed the multiplex PCR reads using MiXCR and keeps one entry per CDR3 protein. Among fewer than 400,000 distinct CDR3 sequences listed, 25% were seen once. The CDR3 is 12 amino acids. V shed 6 bases and J shed 8 bases, with 13 bases lying between them. Germline CDR1 is SGHTA and CDR2 is FQGNSA. When ophthalmopathy did not progress within 18 months, Graves' hyperthyroidism was considered stable. Uncontrolled infection, other autoimmune disease, pregnancy or lactation led to exclusion.

The sequence came from a man aged 45-60 years with Graves' hyperthyroidism. This chain links TRBV7-2 with TRBJ1-2; the D gene is possibly TRBD1 (5 bases). Material for sequencing was blood. The CDR3 nucleotides are TGTGCCAGCAGACTAGTGGGGGACGGCTACACCTTC. Residues: CASRLVGDGYTF.